This T cell receptor beta chain was identified during a study of Ad26.COV2.S vaccination and SARS-CoV-2 variants. For the study at large: Donor got 5x10^10 or 1x10^11 viral particles of Ad26.COV2.S. General study points: The analyses of TCR breadth and depth may have understated the size of total T cell responses. Marked by substantial breadth, spike-specific CD8+ and CD4+ T cell responses were reportedly seen after vaccination.

The treatment is: around 19 received Ad26.COV2.S at low or high dose, single or two shots; about 5 received placebo; per-sample allocation not given. Repertoires come from day 63 after the first vaccine or placebo injection. The protocol was immunoSEQ multiplex PCR, while the TCRdb copy is restricted to in-frame clones and leaves out a portion. The sample records fewer than 400,000 clones, about nine tenths being singletons. Germline V gene sequence: CDR1 KGHSH, CDR2 LQKENI. The V segment lost 0 bases and the J segment 4 bases; nucleotides outside the gene matches: 1. The CDR3 sequence is 14 residues long. This clone showed up just once. The antigen remains unidentified.

The clonotype was recovered from a person between 18 and 65 years old who received the Ad26.COV2.S COVID-19 vaccine or a placebo. The chain recombines TRBV18 with TRBJ1-1, with 8 positions matching TRBD1. Source: peripheral blood, taken in a trial of Ad26.COV2.S vaccine versus placebo. The CDR3 DNA sequence: TGTGCCAGCTCACCACCAACAGGGGGCACTGAAGCTTTCTTT. Translation gives CASSPPTGGTEAFF.